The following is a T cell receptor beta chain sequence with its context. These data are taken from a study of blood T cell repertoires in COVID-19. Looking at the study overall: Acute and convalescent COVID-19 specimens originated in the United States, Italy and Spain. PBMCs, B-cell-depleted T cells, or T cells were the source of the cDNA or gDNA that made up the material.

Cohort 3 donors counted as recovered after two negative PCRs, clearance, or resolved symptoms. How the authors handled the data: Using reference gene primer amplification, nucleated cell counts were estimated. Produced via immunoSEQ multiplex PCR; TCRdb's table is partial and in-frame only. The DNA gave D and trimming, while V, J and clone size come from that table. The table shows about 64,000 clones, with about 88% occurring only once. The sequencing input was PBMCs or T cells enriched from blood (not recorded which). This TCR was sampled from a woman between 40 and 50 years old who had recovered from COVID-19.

CDR3 nucleotide sequence: TGCAGTGCTCTGGACAGCGGGGAGCTGTTTTTT. Translation: CSALDSGELFF. The chain links TRBV20-1 to TRBJ2-2, with a possible D match to TRBD1 (6 bases). CDR1 DFQATT and CDR2 SNEGSKA come from the germline V gene (reference sequence). This CDR3 region has 11 residues. Trimming left V 5 bases short and J 7 bases short, with 8 bases between.